This T cell receptor beta chain was obtained from a study of T cells after yellow fever vaccination. Study results and caveats: Detected again after the booster were most primary-vaccination clones, at nearly 97% CD4 and 70% to 90% CD8. Abundant bulk-derived clonotypes could contaminate FACS-sorted repertoires.

As TCR cDNA was made by 5'RACE template switching, a universal primer site and UMIs were added. TCRdb processed the 5' RACE reads anew with MiXCR; each CDR3 protein has one entry. The sample carries 300,000 to 350,000 distinct CDR3 sequences, roughly 4.3% recorded once. This clonotype was seen many times. What it binds is not known. The input for sequencing was PBMCs, taken 15 days after the yellow fever booster vaccination. The receptor's source is a man aged 18-30 years who received the YFV17D yellow fever vaccine.

This CDR3 reads CASSSSDRGLKTQYF. The CDR3 DNA reads as TGCGCCAGCAGTTCTAGCGACCGGGGGCTTAAGACCCAGTACTTC. The V call is TRBV10-2, the J call TRBJ2-5; D tentatively reads TRBD1 or TRBD2 (6 bases each). In germline, CDR1 is WSHSY, CDR2 SAAADI. The CDR3 is made up of 15 amino acids. The germline V and J ends were trimmed by 5 bases and 6 bases, with 19 bases remaining between them.